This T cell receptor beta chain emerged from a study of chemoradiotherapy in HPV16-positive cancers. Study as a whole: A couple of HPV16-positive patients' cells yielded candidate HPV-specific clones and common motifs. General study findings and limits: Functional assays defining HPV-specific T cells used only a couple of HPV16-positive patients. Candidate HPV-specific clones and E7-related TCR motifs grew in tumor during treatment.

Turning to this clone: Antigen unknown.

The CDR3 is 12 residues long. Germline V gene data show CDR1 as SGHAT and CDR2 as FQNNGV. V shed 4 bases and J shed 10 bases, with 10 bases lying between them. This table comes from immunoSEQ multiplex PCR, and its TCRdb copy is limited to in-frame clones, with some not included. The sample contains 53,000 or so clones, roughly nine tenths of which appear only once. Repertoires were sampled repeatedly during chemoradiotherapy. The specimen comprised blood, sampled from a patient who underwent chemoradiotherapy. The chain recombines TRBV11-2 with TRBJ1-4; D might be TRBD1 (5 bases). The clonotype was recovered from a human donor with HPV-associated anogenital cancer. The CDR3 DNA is TGTGCCAGCAGCTATCCGGGGGGAAAACTGTTTTTT. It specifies CASSYPGGKLFF. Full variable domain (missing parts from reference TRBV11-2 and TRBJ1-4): EAGVAQSPRYKIIEKRQSVAFWCNPISGHATLYWYQQILGQGPKLLIQFQNNGVVDDSQLPKDRFSAERLKGVDSTLKIQPAKLEDSAVYLCASSYPGGKLFFGSGTQLSVL.